Listed here are 9 T cell receptor beta chains from one sample, sequenced in a study of T cells in lung cancer brain metastases. Sequenced by immunoSEQ multiplex PCR; TCRdb stores in-frame clones only, minus some. The sample consists of 1,100 to 1,500 clones, about 89% of them appearing once. The sample was tumor tissue from a brain metastasis. The source is a woman aged 45 to 65 with non-small cell lung cancer that had spread to the brain.

The gene calls are TRBV28 and TRBJ2-3; 8 nucleotides align to TRBD2. Germline trimming cut 5 bases from V and 3 bases from J; bases unmatched to any gene: 4. The CDR3 has 14 amino acids. Per the germline V gene, CDR1 is MDHEN and CDR2 is SYDVKM. The CDR3 sequence is CASSPRLATDTQYF. CDR3 DNA: TGTGCCAGCAGTCCCCGACTAGCGACAGATACGCAGTATTTT.

The chain employs TRBV18 and TRBJ1-3, with unresolved D. The V gene's germline CDR1 is KGHSH and CDR2 LQKENI. V was clipped by 3 bases and J by 2 bases, with 11 bases between them. CDR3 size: 15 residues. CDR3 DNA: TGTGCCAGCTCACCGAAGAGTAGAGCTGGAAACACCATATATTTT. Amino acid sequence: CASSPKSRAGNTIYF. The full variable domain, completed using reference TRBV18 and TRBJ1-3, is NAGVMQNPRHLVRRRGQEARLRCSPMKGHSHVYWYRQLPEEGLKFMVYLQKENIIDESGMPKERFSAEFPKEGPSILRIQQVVRGDSAAYFCASSPKSRAGNTIYFGEGSWLTVV.

A word on this clone: A read error may account for a junction end that differs from germline. The J gene is TRBJ2-1, the V gene TRBV18; perhaps TRBD2 as D (6 bases). This CDR3 is 15 amino acids long. Germline V gene lookup returns CDR1 KGHSH and CDR2 LQKENI. CDR3 DNA sequence: TGTGCCAGCTTACCAACGGGGAGGACCTACAATGAGCAGTTCTTC. Translating gives CASLPTGRTYNEQFF. The full variable domain, its missing parts supplied by reference TRBV18 and TRBJ2-1, is NAGVMQNPRHLVRRRGQEARLRCSPMKGHSHVYWYRQLPEEGLKFMVYLQKENIIDESGMPKERFSAEFPKEGPSILRIQQVVRGDSAAYFCASLPTGRTYNEQFFGPGTRLTVL.

This clone was picked up one time. This chain joins TRBV5-4 and TRBJ2-1; 7 nucleotides line up with TRBD1. This CDR3 comprises 16 residues. After removal of 4 bases from V and 9 bases from J, the junction contained 16 bases not matched to a gene. Looked up from germline, CDR1 is SGHNT and CDR2 is YYREEE (reference sequence). The CDR3 loop reads CASSPRTGIVVLEQFF. In nucleotides, the CDR3 is TGTGCCAGCAGCCCGAGGACAGGTATAGTTGTCCTTGAGCAGTTCTTC. Looking up the rest from reference TRBV5-4 and TRBJ2-1 gives the full variable domain: ETGVTQSPTHLIKTRGQQVTLRCSSQSGHNTVSWYQQALGQGPQFIFQYYREEENGRGNFPPRFSGLQFPNYSSELNVNALELDDSALYLCASSPRTGIVVLEQFFGPGTRLTVL.

V gene TRBV5-1 combines with J gene TRBJ2-5; D is unresolved. CDR3 size: 11 residues. With 1 base removed from V and 2 bases from J, the gap between germline ends came to 0 bases. CDR1 SGHRS and CDR2 YFSETQ come from the germline V gene. The CDR3 here is CASSLQETQYF. Here the CDR3 DNA reads TGCGCCAGCAGCTTGCAAGAGACCCAGTACTTC.

The V gene is TRBV27, the J gene TRBJ2-7; 7 nucleotides match TRBD1. The CDR3 consists of 13 residues. Germline V gives CDR1 MNHEY, CDR2 SMNVEV (reference sequence). With V trimmed by 7 bases and J by 3 bases, 6 bases remained unmatched. CDR3 amino acids: CASNDRVVYEQYF. The CDR3 bases are TGTGCCAGCAATGACAGGGTTGTCTACGAGCAGTACTTC.

As concerns this clone: At the DNA level, this CDR3 is encoded by other sequences in the same sample as well. The genes are TRBV6-4 and TRBJ2-3; tentative D call: TRBD1 (6 bases). Germline V lookup: CDR1 MRHNA, CDR2 SNTAGT. CDR3 length: 15 amino acids. V was clipped by 4 bases and J by 0 bases, with 11 bases between them. Here the CDR3 reads CASSVGGLSTDTQYF. In DNA form, the CDR3 reads TGTGCCAGCAGTGTTGGGGGCCTCAGCACAGATACGCAGTATTTT.

The chain has TRBV28 and TRBJ1-2, with TRBD1 as a possible D gene (6 bases). The CDR3 runs 12 residues. Trimming took 2 bases from V and 10 from J, leaving 11 bases between them. In germline, CDR1 is MDHEN, CDR2 SYDVKM. In DNA form, the CDR3 reads TGTGCCAGCAGTTTACAGGGGAACCCCTACACCTTC. It is translated as CASSLQGNPYTF.

The V and J genes are TRBV5-1 and TRBJ2-2, with 8 bases that match TRBD1. The CDR3 loop spans 15 amino acids. The junction had 6 bases not matched to a gene; V was cut back by 2 bases and J by 6 bases. Germline values: CDR1 SGHRS, CDR2 YFSETQ. The CDR3 DNA sequence: TGCGCCAGCAGCTTTGGCCAGGGGGCCGCCGGGGAGCTGTTTTTT. Its protein is CASSFGQGAAGELFF.